This entry lists 28 T cell receptor beta chains sequenced from one sample in a study of CD8 T cells in ankylosing spondylitis. TCRdb itself ran the 5' RACE reads through MiXCR, one entry per CDR3 protein. The top ten clones hold 2.6% of a sample with roughly 230,000 distinct CDR3 sequences, over 9.5% of them seen once. Input material: blood, either unsorted or a sorted T cell fraction (not recorded which). Receptors originate from a male donor with ankylosing spondylitis or in good health (not recorded which).

This clonotype was counted at least ten times. This chain connects TRBV2 to TRBJ2-7; D unresolved. CDR3 length: 12 residues. The ends were cut back, 4 bases at V and 5 bases at J, with 9 bases in the middle. The germline CDR1 and CDR2 sequences are SNHLY and FYNNEI. This chain's CDR3 is CASSADGNEQYF. CDR3 nucleotides: TGTGCCAGCAGTGCCGATGGGAACGAGCAGTACTTC. The full variable domain, rest sourced from reference TRBV2 and TRBJ2-7, is EPEVTQTPSHQVTQMGQEVILRCVPISNHLYFYWYRQILGQKVEFLVSFYNNEISEKSEIFDDQFSVERPDGSNFTLKIRSTKLEDSAMYFCASSADGNEQYFGPGTRLTVT.

A note on this clonotype: This CDR3 fails to terminate in the conserved phenylalanine or tryptophan, so it likely reflects a read error. The chain employs TRBV7-6 and TRBJ1-2, with TRBD1 as a possible D gene (5 bases). The CDR3 length is 11 residues. V was pared by 8 bases and J by 6 bases, with 10 bases between. Germline assignment: CDR1 SGHVS and CDR2 FNYEAQ. In DNA, the CDR3 is TGTGCCAGCTCGGGGGGAAATGGCTACACCCTC. This sequence encodes CASSGGNGYTL.

This clonotype was observed at least ten times. The chain combines TRBV21-1 with TRBJ1-3. TRBV21-1 is marked as a pseudogene. CDR3 length equals 13 residues. CDR3 nucleotides: TGTGCCAGCCCTATGGGCTCTGGAAACACCATATATTTT. Translating it yields CASPMGSGNTIYF.

This clonotype was detected a few times. The CDR3 protein is CASSDGGTGGPFYEQYF. CDR3 coding DNA: TGTGCCAGCAGTGATGGGGGTACGGGGGGGCCTTTCTACGAGCAGTACTTC. The chain uses TRBV25-1 and TRBJ2-7, with 8 positions matching TRBD2. The V gene's germline CDR1 is MGHDK and CDR2 SYGVNS. The CDR3 loop spans 17 amino acids. After removal of 3 bases from V and 3 bases from J, the junction contained 13 bases not matched to a gene.

There are many counts of this clonotype. CDR3 sequence (DNA): TGTGCCAGCAGCTTGGATCCAGGGGAGGGAAACACCATATATTTT. Its protein is CASSLDPGEGNTIYF. The gene calls are TRBV5-5 and TRBJ1-3, with D possibly TRBD1 on 6 matching bases. The CDR3 extends over 15 amino acids. V was trimmed by 0 bases and J by 4 bases, leaving 11 bases between them. The germline CDR1 and CDR2 sequences are SGHKS and YYEKEE (reference sequence).

This clonotype was observed many times. This chain connects TRBV6-5 to TRBJ2-5; 8 bases are shared with TRBD1. V shed 5 bases and J 4 bases; nucleotides not matched to a gene: 0. Germline-derived CDR1 and CDR2 are MNHEY and SVGAGI. There are 12 residues in the CDR3. DNA for the CDR3: TGTGCCAGCAGTGACAGGGGAGAGACCCAGTACTTC. It codes for CASSDRGETQYF.

The chain links TRBV7-2 to TRBJ2-3, with 8 bases fitting TRBD2. The CDR3 is made up of 16 amino acids. The V segment lost 4 bases and the J segment 2 bases; nucleotides outside the gene matches: 8. Per germline, CDR1 SGHTA and CDR2 FQGNSA. DNA of the CDR3: TGTGCCAGCAGCTCTTTACTAGCGGCCATCACAGATACGCAGTATTTT. Protein sequence: CASSSLLAAITDTQYF. The complete variable domain, with remaining parts taken from reference TRBV7-2 and TRBJ2-3, reads GAGVSQSPSNKVTEKGKDVELRCDPISGHTALYWYRQSLGQGLEFLIYFQGNSAPDKSGLPSDRFSAERTGGSVSTLTIQRTQQEDSAVYLCASSSLLAAITDTQYFGPGTRLTVL.

This clonotype was detected many times. The chain uses TRBV12-3 or TRBV12-4 and TRBJ2-4; 8 bases agree with TRBD2. CDR3 length: 13 residues. With V trimmed by 3 bases and J by 15 bases, 10 bases remained unmatched. The CDR3, as DNA: TGTGCCAGCAGTTTCTCTAGCGGGCACCGTCGGTACTTC. Protein product: CASSFSSGHRRYF.

This clonotype was recorded many times. This rearrangement joins TRBV29-1 to TRBJ1-1; D not resolved. This CDR3 is built from 12 residues. V was trimmed by 2 bases and J by 1 base, leaving 5 bases between them. Germline lookup yields CDR1 SQVTM and CDR2 ANQGSEA. The CDR3 protein is CSVERTNTEAFF. CDR3 nucleotides: TGCAGCGTTGAAAGGACGAACACTGAAGCTTTCTTT.

This clonotype was seen at least ten times. The chain uses TRBV5-1 and TRBJ1-2; tentatively, D is TRBD1 (5 bases). Germline CDR1 and CDR2: SGHRS and YFSETQ. This CDR3 is 14 amino acids long. Trimming left V 0 bases short and J 6 bases short, with 12 bases between. The CDR3 region has the DNA TGCGCCAGCAGCTTGGAGGAGGGGAATCATGGCTACACCTTC. Protein sequence: CASSLEEGNHGYTF.

This clonotype was recorded many times. This CDR3 reads CASSFSENIQYF. DNA for the CDR3: TGTGCCAGCAGCTTCTCCGAAAACATTCAGTACTTC. This chain links TRBV11-2 with TRBJ2-4; D ambiguous. The length of the CDR3 is 12 residues. The V end lost 3 bases, the J end lost 5 bases, and 5 bases lay between the germline ends. CDR1 and CDR2 (germline): SGHAT, FQNNGV.

In this sample, this clonotype turned up many times. The rearrangement joins TRBV5-1 to TRBJ2-5, with TRBD1 as a possible D gene (7 bases). CDR1 SGHRS and CDR2 YFSETQ come from the germline V gene. The CDR3 sequence is 14 residues long. Trimming shortened V by 1 base and J by 4 bases, and 11 bases separated the two germline ends. The CDR3 DNA reads TGCGCCAGCAGCTTGAACAGGGGAGGAGAGACCCAGTACTTC. It yields the protein CASSLNRGGETQYF.

This clonotype appeared many times. This sequence joins TRBV3-1 and TRBJ2-2; TRBD1 aligns across 11 bases. CDR3 length: 14 amino acids. Trimming at V came to 6 bases and at J to 6 bases, leaving 3 bases not matched to a gene. Germline V gene data show CDR1 as LGHDT and CDR2 as YNNKEL (reference sequence). CDR3 in DNA: TGTGCCAGCAGTTCGGACAGGGGGCCCGGGGAGCTGTTTTTT. It specifies CASSSDRGPGELFF.

This clonotype was picked up a small number of times. This chain's CDR3 is CSARDDSNSYEQYF. The DNA for the CDR3 is TGCAGTGCTAGAGATGACTCCAACTCCTACGAGCAGTACTTC. The rearrangement joins TRBV20-1 to TRBJ2-7; D gene ambiguous. The V gene's germline CDR1 is DFQATT and CDR2 SNEGSKA (reference sequence). V was pared by 0 bases and J by 0 bases, with 9 bases between. The CDR3 is 14 amino acids.

This clonotype was seen ten or more times. The chain couples TRBV12-3 or TRBV12-4 to TRBJ1-5; D call uncertain. The CDR3 consists of 12 residues. V gave up 2 bases and J gave up 6 bases, with 5 bases separating them. Here the CDR3 reads CASSLFPQPQHF. The CDR3 DNA sequence: TGTGCCAGCAGTTTATTCCCTCAGCCCCAGCATTTT.

This clonotype appeared many times. The chain couples TRBV6-5 to TRBJ1-5; D gene ambiguous. Germline loops: CDR1 MNHEY, CDR2 SVGAGI. V lost 0 bases, J lost 5 bases, and 11 bases lay in between. This CDR3 contains 15 residues. CDR3 DNA: TGTGCCAGCAGTTACTCGAAGCGACCGGATCAGCCCCAGCATTTT. This sequence encodes CASSYSKRPDQPQHF.

The chain employs TRBV10-2 and TRBJ2-3; D perhaps matches TRBD2 (5 bases). Per germline, CDR1 WSHSY and CDR2 SAAADI. This CDR3 has 14 amino acids. Deletions cut 0 bases from V and 9 bases from J, with 13 bases between. CDR3 amino acids: CASSESESGGTQYF. The DNA for the CDR3 is TGCGCCAGCAGTGAGTCGGAAAGTGGCGGGACGCAGTATTTT.

This clonotype has ten or more counts. The chain combines TRBV2 with TRBJ2-7; tentative D call: TRBD2 (6 bases). CDR3 length equals 13 residues. V lost 9 bases, J lost 0 bases, and 12 bases lay in between. Germline lookup yields CDR1 SNHLY and CDR2 FYNNEI. DNA of the CDR3: TGTGCCAGTCAACCGGGACTCTCCTACGAGCAGTACTTC. Translation gives CASQPGLSYEQYF. The variable domain in full, completed from reference TRBV2 and TRBJ2-7, reads EPEVTQTPSHQVTQMGQEVILRCVPISNHLYFYWYRQILGQKVEFLVSFYNNEISEKSEIFDDQFSVERPDGSNFTLKIRSTKLEDSAMYFCASQPGLSYEQYFGPGTRLTVT.

This clonotype came up many times. The gene calls are TRBV18 and TRBJ2-7, with 7 positions matching TRBD1. V shed 3 bases, J shed 1 base, and the junction held 3 bases outside the gene matches. The CDR3 is 14 residues long. Germline loops: CDR1 KGHSH, CDR2 LQKENI. CDR3 DNA: TGTGCCAGCTCACCCGGGACAGAATCCTACGAGCAGTACTTC. It translates to CASSPGTESYEQYF.

The sample holds many counts of this clonotype. The V and J genes are TRBV13 and TRBJ2-2; D assignment may be TRBD1 or TRBD2 (5 bases each). The CDR3 length is 16 residues. Trimming removed 2 bases from V and 7 bases from J, with 17 bases in between. Germline lookup yields CDR1 PRHDT and CDR2 FYEKMQ (reference sequence). CDR3 sequence reads: CASSLRGPGAGGELFF. For the CDR3, the DNA is TGTGCCAGCAGCTTACGAGGACCCGGGGCGGGCGGGGAGCTGTTTTTT.

The sample holds many counts of this clonotype. The rearrangement links TRBV25-1 to TRBJ1-1, with D possibly being TRBD1 (5 bases). Germline V lookup: CDR1 MGHDK, CDR2 SYGVNS. Trimming left V 5 bases short and J 5 bases short, with 15 bases between. The CDR3 covers 14 residues. CDR3 loop: CASSKAGGRTEAFF. The DNA of the CDR3 is TGTGCCAGCAGTAAGGCCGGGGGGAGAACTGAAGCTTTCTTT.

This clonotype was observed at least ten times. V usage is TRBV25-1 and J usage is TRBJ1-2; no definite D call. The length of the CDR3 is 13 residues. V dropped 2 bases and J dropped 2 bases, with 6 bases sitting between them. Germline values: CDR1 MGHDK, CDR2 SYGVNS. CDR3 protein: CASSEGRNYGYTF. CDR3 DNA sequence: TGTGCCAGCAGTGAAGGCAGGAACTATGGCTACACCTTC.

This clonotype was counted at least ten times. V is TRBV5-6 and J is TRBJ1-5, with D possibly matching TRBD1 (5 bases). V was pared by 4 bases and J by 5 bases, with 10 bases between. The CDR3 is made up of 13 amino acids. Per germline, CDR1 SGHDT and CDR2 YYEEEE. CDR3 protein: CASSRGTDQPQHF. The DNA of the CDR3 is TGTGCCAGCAGCCGTGGGACCGATCAGCCCCAGCATTTT.

Details on this clonotype: Given a much more abundant clone one base away, this may be a read error. The chain carries TRBV3-1 and TRBJ1-2; no firm D call. The CDR3 covers 12 residues. V lost 0 bases to trimming and J lost 10 bases, with 9 bases between them. From germline, CDR1 is LGHDT and CDR2 YNNKEL (reference sequence). This CDR3 reads CASSQDFGAYTF. The CDR3 coding sequence is TGTGCCAGCAGCCAAGATTTCGGTGCCTACACCTTC.

This clonotype was counted only a few times. This chain connects TRBV20-1 to TRBJ2-1; D unclear. Germline assignment: CDR1 DFQATT and CDR2 SNEGSKA (reference sequence). This CDR3 is 12 amino acids long. V was trimmed by 5 bases and J by 7 bases, leaving 12 bases between them. CDR3 protein: CSADLTNNEQFF. In DNA, the CDR3 is TGCAGTGCTGACCTTACGAATAATGAGCAGTTCTTC.

In its sample, this clonotype was seen many times. The rearrangement uses TRBV6-1 and TRBJ1-5; unclear D gene. Trimming removed 5 bases at V and 7 bases at J, with 15 bases between. From germline, CDR1 is MNHNS and CDR2 SASEGT. There are 14 residues in the CDR3. The CDR3 DNA is TGTGCCAGCAGTCCCTTGGCCGGGGAGCAGCCCCAGCATTTT. It specifies CASSPLAGEQPQHF.

The chain is built from TRBV7-6 and TRBJ2-1; tentative D call: TRBD2 (6 bases). The CDR3 is made up of 14 amino acids. Trimming took off 5 bases at V and 4 bases at J, with 12 bases between the two ends. Germline V gene sequence: CDR1 SGHVS, CDR2 FNYEAQ. The CDR3 DNA reads TGTGCCAGCAGCGCGGGACTCGTTTACAATGAGCAGTTCTTC. Translation: CASSAGLVYNEQFF.

In this sample, this clonotype turned up many times. The J gene is TRBJ2-7, the V gene TRBV6-1, with 9 nucleotides matching TRBD2. This CDR3 is 15 amino acids long. Germline CDR1 reads MNHNS; CDR2 reads SASEGT. After removal of 7 bases from V and 0 bases from J, the junction contained 7 bases not matched to a gene. The CDR3 region is CASNRGSGGSYEQYF. CDR3 nucleotide sequence: TGTGCCAGCAACCGGGGTAGCGGGGGCTCCTACGAGCAGTACTTC.